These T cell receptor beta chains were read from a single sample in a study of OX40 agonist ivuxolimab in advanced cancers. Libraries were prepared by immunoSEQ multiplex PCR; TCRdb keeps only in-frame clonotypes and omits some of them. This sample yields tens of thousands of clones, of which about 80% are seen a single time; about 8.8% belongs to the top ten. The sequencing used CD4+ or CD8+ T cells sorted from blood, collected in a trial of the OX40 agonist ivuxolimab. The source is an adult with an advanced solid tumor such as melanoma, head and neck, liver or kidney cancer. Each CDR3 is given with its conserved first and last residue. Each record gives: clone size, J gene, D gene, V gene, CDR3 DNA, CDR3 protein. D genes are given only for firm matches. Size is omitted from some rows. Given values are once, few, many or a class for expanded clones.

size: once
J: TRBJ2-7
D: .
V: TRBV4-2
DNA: TGTGCCAGCAGCAGGGACAACTACGAGCAGTACTTC
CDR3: CASSRDNYEQYF

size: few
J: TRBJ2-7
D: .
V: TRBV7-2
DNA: TGTGCCAGCAGCTTATTGGGCAGAGCGTCCTACGAGCAGTACTTC
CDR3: CASSLLGRASYEQYF

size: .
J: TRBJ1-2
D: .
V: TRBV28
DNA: TGTGCCAGCAGTCCGCACAGGGATAACTATGGCTACACCTTC
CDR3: CASSPHRDNYGYTF

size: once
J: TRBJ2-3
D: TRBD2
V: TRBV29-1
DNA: TGCAGCGTCCGGACTAGCGGGGGAGTCGCGGATACGCAGTATTTT
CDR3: CSVRTSGGVADTQYF

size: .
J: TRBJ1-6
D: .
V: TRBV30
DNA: TGTGCCTGGAGTGTAAATTGGGATAATTCACCCCTCCACTTT
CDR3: CAWSVNWDNSPLHF

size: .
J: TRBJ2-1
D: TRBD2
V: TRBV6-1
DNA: TGTGCCAGCAGTGAAACTGCTAGCGGGGGACCCAATGAGCAGTTCTTC
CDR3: CASSETASGGPNEQFF

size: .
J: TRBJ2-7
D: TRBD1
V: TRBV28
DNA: TGTGCCAGCAGTCCCAGACAGGGCCTAAGCTCCTACGAGCAGTACTTC
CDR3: CASSPRQGLSSYEQYF

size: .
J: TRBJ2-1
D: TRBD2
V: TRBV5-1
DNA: TGCGCCAGCAGCCTTTTAGGGGAGGGCCTTAATGAGCAGTTCTTC
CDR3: CASSLLGEGLNEQFF

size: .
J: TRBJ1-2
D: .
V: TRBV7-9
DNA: TGTGCCAGCATTTCCGGGACTCCGAGTAACTATGGCTACACCTTC
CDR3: CASISGTPSNYGYTF

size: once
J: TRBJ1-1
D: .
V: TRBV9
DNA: TGTGCCAGCGGGTCGAACACTGAAGCTTTCTTT
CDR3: CASGSNTEAFF

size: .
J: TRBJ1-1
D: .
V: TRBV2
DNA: TGTGCCAGCTCCCCAGGGCACACTGAAGCTTTCTTT
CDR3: CASSPGHTEAFF

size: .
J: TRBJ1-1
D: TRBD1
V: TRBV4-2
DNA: TGTGCCAGCAGCCAAGGGAACAGGGGTGGAGAAGCTTTCTTT
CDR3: CASSQGNRGGEAFF

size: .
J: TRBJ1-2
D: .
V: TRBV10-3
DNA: TGTGCCACCCAGGGGCGAGGCTATGGCTACACCTTC
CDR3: CATQGRGYGYTF